This is a list of T cell receptor beta chains from one sample in a study of Graves' ophthalmopathy and Graves' hyperthyroidism. TCRdb analysed the multiplex PCR reads with MiXCR anew, one entry per CDR3 protein. The sample holds 260,000 or so distinct CDR3 sequences, around 45% seen once. The sequencing input was peripheral blood. The receptors here all came from an adult man with Graves' ophthalmopathy. Each CDR3 is given with its conserved first and last residue. The order of the fields is clone size, D gene, V gene, J gene, CDR3 protein, CDR3 DNA. A D gene is named only where the DNA matches it firmly. Clone size is not always given. Where it is, it says once, few, many or a class for expanded clones.

clone size: .
D gene: .
V gene: TRBV19
J gene: TRBJ1-2
CDR3 protein: CASSQKDIRINYGYTF
CDR3 DNA: TGTGCCAGTAGCCAAAAGGACATACGGATTAACTATGGCTACACCTTC

clone size: few
D gene: .
V gene: TRBV20-1
J gene: TRBJ1-1
CDR3 protein: CSARDAGPLGDTEAFF
CDR3 DNA: TGCAGTGCTAGAGATGCGGGGCCCCTAGGCGACACTGAAGCTTTCTTT

clone size: .
D gene: .
V gene: TRBV5-1
J gene: TRBJ2-3
CDR3 protein: CASSLTGWGTDTQYF
CDR3 DNA: TGCGCCAGCAGCTTAACAGGGTGGGGCACAGATACGCAGTATTTT

clone size: .
D gene: .
V gene: TRBV10-1
J gene: TRBJ2-5
CDR3 protein: CASSYGGGGEETQYF
CDR3 DNA: TGTGCCAGCAGTTATGGCGGAGGGGGGGAAGAGACCCAGTACTTC

clone size: once
D gene: .
V gene: TRBV28
J gene: TRBJ1-6
CDR3 protein: CASCASSSYNSPLHF
CDR3 DNA: TGTGCCAGCTGTGCAAGTAGCTCCTATAATTCACCCCTCCACTTT

clone size: .
D gene: TRBD2
V gene: TRBV10-3
J gene: TRBJ2-5
CDR3 protein: CASTMTSGETQYF
CDR3 DNA: TGTGCCAGCACGATGACTAGCGGGGAAACCCAGTACTTC

clone size: few
D gene: TRBD1
V gene: TRBV7-9
J gene: TRBJ2-7
CDR3 protein: CASSWDRGYEQYF
CDR3 DNA: TGTGCCAGCAGCTGGGACAGGGGGTACGAGCAGTACTTC

clone size: few
D gene: TRBD1
V gene: TRBV15
J gene: TRBJ1-5
CDR3 protein: CATSGPNHGTATNQPQHF
CDR3 DNA: TGTGCCACCAGCGGACCAAACCATGGGACAGCAACAAATCAGCCCCAGCATTTT

clone size: .
D gene: .
V gene: TRBV15
J gene: TRBJ1-5
CDR3 protein: CATSRETGIRPQHF
CDR3 DNA: TGTGCCACCAGCAGAGAAACAGGGATTCGGCCCCAGCATTTT

clone size: .
D gene: .
V gene: TRBV7-8
J gene: TRBJ2-7
CDR3 protein: CASSLIPRGSNYEQYF
CDR3 DNA: TGTGCCAGCAGCTTAATACCCCGGGGCAGTAACTACGAGCAGTACTTC

clone size: .
D gene: TRBD2
V gene: TRBV5-6
J gene: TRBJ2-5
CDR3 protein: CASSSLTLRGAGGEETQYF
CDR3 DNA: TGTGCCAGCAGTTCGCTAACGTTGAGGGGAGCGGGGGGCGAAGAGACCCAGTACTTC

clone size: .
D gene: TRBD2
V gene: TRBV10-3
J gene: TRBJ2-5
CDR3 protein: CASSNAIAGGNQETQYF
CDR3 DNA: TGTGCCAGCAGCAACGCGATAGCGGGAGGGAATCAAGAGACCCAGTACTTC

clone size: .
D gene: TRBD2
V gene: TRBV10-3
J gene: TRBJ2-5
CDR3 protein: CAISGSSGAGKQTQYF
CDR3 DNA: TGTGCCATCAGTGGTAGTAGCGGGGCAGGGAAACAGACCCAGTACTTC

clone size: .
D gene: TRBD2
V gene: TRBV7-9
J gene: TRBJ2-5
CDR3 protein: CASSSGLAGLEETQYF
CDR3 DNA: TGTGCCAGCAGCTCAGGACTAGCGGGCCTGGAGGAGACCCAGTACTTC

clone size: .
D gene: .
V gene: TRBV7-2
J gene: TRBJ1-4
CDR3 protein: CASSLVGKKLFF
CDR3 DNA: TGTGCCAGCAGCTTAGTGGGGAAAAAACTGTTTTTT

clone size: .
D gene: .
V gene: TRBV24-1
J gene: TRBJ1-1
CDR3 protein: CATSDVGDTEAFF
CDR3 DNA: TGTGCCACCAGTGATGTCGGCGACACTGAAGCTTTCTTT

clone size: many
D gene: .
V gene: TRBV10-3
J gene: TRBJ1-2
CDR3 protein: CAISESQDPFYGYTF
CDR3 DNA: TGTGCCATCAGTGAGTCCCAGGACCCCTTCTATGGCTACACCTTC

clone size: .
D gene: TRBD1
V gene: TRBV6-1
J gene: TRBJ2-7
CDR3 protein: CASSETRTGLDEQYF
CDR3 DNA: TGTGCCAGCAGTGAAACCAGGACAGGGCTCGACGAGCAGTACTTC

clone size: .
D gene: .
V gene: TRBV7-9
J gene: TRBJ1-2
CDR3 protein: CASSLAFTGYGYTF
CDR3 DNA: TGTGCCAGCAGCTTAGCTTTCACGGGCTATGGCTACACCTTC

clone size: few
D gene: .
V gene: TRBV14
J gene: TRBJ1-1
CDR3 protein: CASSPGGAFTEAFF
CDR3 DNA: TGTGCCAGCAGCCCGGGGGGGGCGTTCACTGAAGCTTTCTTT

clone size: few
D gene: TRBD2
V gene: TRBV5-6
J gene: TRBJ2-5
CDR3 protein: CASSWGTSGSGETQYF
CDR3 DNA: TGTGCCAGCAGCTGGGGGACTAGCGGGAGCGGAGAGACCCAGTACTTC

clone size: few
D gene: .
V gene: TRBV9
J gene: TRBJ1-6
CDR3 protein: CASSLPGNSPLHF
CDR3 DNA: TGCGCCAGCAGCCTTCCTGGGAATTCACCCCTCCACTTT

clone size: once
D gene: .
V gene: TRBV7-2
J gene: TRBJ2-7
CDR3 protein: CAGSLSSYEQYF
CDR3 DNA: TGTGCCGGCAGCCTGAGCTCCTACGAGCAGTACTTC

clone size: few
D gene: TRBD1
V gene: TRBV5-1
J gene: TRBJ1-1
CDR3 protein: CASSLARGTGNTEAFF
CDR3 DNA: TGCGCCAGCAGCTTGGCCCGAGGGACAGGGAACACTGAAGCTTTCTTT

clone size: .
D gene: .
V gene: TRBV4-1
J gene: TRBJ1-3
CDR3 protein: CANSRGGYSGNTIYF
CDR3 DNA: TGCGCCAACAGCCGAGGAGGGTACTCTGGAAACACCATATATTTT

clone size: many
D gene: .
V gene: TRBV29-1
J gene: TRBJ1-5
CDR3 protein: CSVGGDSNQPQHF
CDR3 DNA: TGCAGCGTTGGAGGGGATAGCAATCAGCCCCAGCATTTT

clone size: .
D gene: TRBD1
V gene: TRBV7-2
J gene: TRBJ1-1
CDR3 protein: CASSLARGLRNTEAFF
CDR3 DNA: TGTGCCAGCAGCTTAGCCAGGGGGCTAAGGAACACTGAAGCTTTCTTT

clone size: .
D gene: .
V gene: TRBV7-9
J gene: TRBJ2-7
CDR3 protein: CASSLMVGQQYTYEQYF
CDR3 DNA: TGTGCCAGCAGCTTAATGGTAGGGCAGCAATACACCTACGAGCAGTACTTC

clone size: .
D gene: .
V gene: TRBV7-9
J gene: TRBJ2-3
CDR3 protein: CASSLGPRTDTQYF
CDR3 DNA: TGTGCCAGCAGCTTGGGGCCCCGCACAGATACGCAGTATTTT

clone size: .
D gene: .
V gene: TRBV19
J gene: TRBJ1-2
CDR3 protein: CASTSSRENYGYTF
CDR3 DNA: TGTGCCAGTACCTCCAGCCGGGAGAACTATGGCTACACCTTC

clone size: few
D gene: .
V gene: TRBV19
J gene: TRBJ2-3
CDR3 protein: CASTRTASTDTQYF
CDR3 DNA: TGTGCCAGTACCCGGACGGCTAGCACAGATACGCAGTATTTT

clone size: .
D gene: TRBD1
V gene: TRBV13
J gene: TRBJ1-2
CDR3 protein: CASSSRQGGYGYTF
CDR3 DNA: TGTGCCAGCAGCTCCAGACAGGGCGGCTATGGCTACACCTTC

clone size: few
D gene: .
V gene: TRBV29-1
J gene: TRBJ1-2
CDR3 protein: CSVVWGSGYTF
CDR3 DNA: TGCAGCGTTGTATGGGGTTCAGGCTACACCTTC

clone size: .
D gene: .
V gene: TRBV7-9
J gene: TRBJ1-3
CDR3 protein: CASSLQGGLSGNTIYF
CDR3 DNA: TGTGCCAGCAGCTTGCAAGGGGGTCTCTCTGGAAACACCATATATTTT

clone size: .
D gene: .
V gene: TRBV11-2
J gene: TRBJ1-1
CDR3 protein: CASSLDAGWNTEAFF
CDR3 DNA: TGTGCCAGCAGCTTAGACGCAGGGTGGAACACTGAAGCTTTCTTT

clone size: few
D gene: TRBD2
V gene: TRBV19
J gene: TRBJ2-2
CDR3 protein: CASSMGTSGRGELFF
CDR3 DNA: TGTGCCAGTAGTATGGGGACTAGCGGGAGAGGGGAGCTGTTTTTT

clone size: few
D gene: .
V gene: TRBV6-1
J gene: TRBJ1-1
CDR3 protein: CASSNTGFEAFF
CDR3 DNA: TGTGCCAGCAGTAATACAGGGTTTGAAGCTTTCTTT

clone size: .
D gene: .
V gene: TRBV7-2
J gene: TRBJ1-1
CDR3 protein: CASSQGEAFF
CDR3 DNA: TGTGCCAGCAGCCAGGGTGAAGCTTTCTTT

clone size: once
D gene: TRBD2
V gene: TRBV5-1
J gene: TRBJ2-7
CDR3 protein: CASRDSGGADEQYF
CDR3 DNA: TGCGCCAGCAGGGATAGCGGGGGGGCCGACGAGCAGTACTTC

clone size: .
D gene: .
V gene: TRBV20-1
J gene: TRBJ1-3
CDR3 protein: CSAVDLTASGNTIYF
CDR3 DNA: TGCAGTGCTGTAGATCTGACAGCCTCTGGAAACACCATATATTTT

clone size: .
D gene: TRBD1
V gene: TRBV29-1
J gene: TRBJ2-7
CDR3 protein: CSVPGQGKDEQYF
CDR3 DNA: TGCAGCGTCCCGGGACAGGGGAAAGACGAGCAGTACTTC

clone size: .
D gene: .
V gene: TRBV10-3
J gene: TRBJ1-1
CDR3 protein: CASSEDGANTEAFF
CDR3 DNA: TGTGCCAGCAGTGAAGATGGGGCGAACACTGAAGCTTTCTTT

clone size: few
D gene: TRBD1
V gene: TRBV19
J gene: TRBJ1-4
CDR3 protein: CASSTGTGVEKLFF
CDR3 DNA: TGTGCCAGTAGTACTGGGACAGGGGTGGAAAAACTGTTTTTT

clone size: .
D gene: .
V gene: TRBV6-6
J gene: TRBJ1-2
CDR3 protein: CASSYASYGYTF
CDR3 DNA: TGTGCCAGCAGTTACGCCAGCTATGGCTACACCTTC

clone size: .
D gene: TRBD2
V gene: TRBV25-1
J gene: TRBJ2-7
CDR3 protein: CASSEYPLAGGEQYF
CDR3 DNA: TGTGCCAGCAGTGAATACCCCCTAGCGGGGGGGGAGCAGTACTTC

clone size: .
D gene: TRBD1
V gene: TRBV7-2
J gene: TRBJ2-5
CDR3 protein: CASSSILTGVRETQYF
CDR3 DNA: TGTGCCAGCAGCTCCATTTTGACAGGGGTGCGGGAGACCCAGTACTTC

clone size: .
D gene: .
V gene: TRBV24-1
J gene: TRBJ1-2
CDR3 protein: CATSDPREDFSYGYTF
CDR3 DNA: TGTGCCACCAGTGATCCCCGGGAAGATTTTAGCTATGGCTACACCTTC

clone size: .
D gene: TRBD1
V gene: TRBV7-3
J gene: TRBJ1-6
CDR3 protein: CASSLQGAPYNSPLHF
CDR3 DNA: TGTGCCAGCAGTTTGCAGGGGGCGCCGTATAATTCACCCCTCCACTTT

clone size: .
D gene: .
V gene: TRBV7-2
J gene: TRBJ2-5
CDR3 protein: CASSPSPQETQYF
CDR3 DNA: TGTGCCAGCAGCCCCTCCCCTCAGGAGACCCAGTACTTC

clone size: .
D gene: TRBD1
V gene: TRBV20-1
J gene: TRBJ1-5
CDR3 protein: CSATTGGGNQPQHF
CDR3 DNA: TGCAGTGCTACAACAGGGGGCGGCAATCAGCCCCAGCATTTT

clone size: .
D gene: TRBD1
V gene: TRBV5-1
J gene: TRBJ1-6
CDR3 protein: CASSDGQGANVHF
CDR3 DNA: TGTGCCAGCAGCGATGGACAGGGGGCGAACGTCCACTTT

clone size: .
D gene: .
V gene: TRBV6-5
J gene: TRBJ2-2
CDR3 protein: CASISHTGELFF
CDR3 DNA: TGTGCCAGCATTTCACACACCGGGGAGCTGTTTTTT

clone size: .
D gene: .
V gene: TRBV20-1
J gene: TRBJ1-6
CDR3 protein: CSAEGTTAPYNSPLHF
CDR3 DNA: TGCAGTGCAGAAGGCACGACAGCTCCCTATAATTCACCCCTCCACTTT

clone size: .
D gene: .
V gene: TRBV7-9
J gene: TRBJ1-2
CDR3 protein: CASSFTNGSYGYTF
CDR3 DNA: TGTGCCAGCAGCTTTACAAATGGATCGTATGGCTACACCTTC

clone size: many
D gene: .
V gene: TRBV2
J gene: TRBJ1-5
CDR3 protein: CASSERQGNQPQHF
CDR3 DNA: TGTGCCAGCAGTGAGAGACAGGGCAATCAGCCCCAGCATTTT